Detailed here is one TCR beta chain. The record originates from a study of blood T cell repertoires in COVID-19. Germline assignment: CDR1 SGDLS and CDR2 YYNGEE. The V and J ends lost 3 bases and 4 bases, in that order; junction bases with no gene match: 14. The CDR3 is 17 residues long. Only in-frame clones appear in the TCRdb table, and some are missing; sequencing was by immunoSEQ multiplex PCR. The top ten hold approximately 10% of the sample, which has 110,000 to 150,000 clones, 87% seen once. Individuals aged roughly 18 to 95 years were recruited from 20 to 25 US areas. Clinical histories supplied by participants themselves formed the basis of cohort assignment.

The chain combines TRBV9 with TRBJ2-7, with 9 bases lining up with TRBD1. This TCR was recovered from a man in his sixties who had recovered from COVID-19. The sample was PBMCs or T cells enriched from blood (not recorded which). CDR3 region: CASSGWDRVQGRYEQYF. The CDR3 DNA sequence: TGTGCCAGCAGCGGATGGGACAGGGTGCAGGGGCGGTACGAGCAGTACTTC.